Listed below are T cell receptor beta chains from one sample, sequenced in a study. Using its own MiXCR run on the 5' RACE reads, TCRdb lists one record per CDR3 protein. The table shows under 15,000 distinct CDR3 sequences, with 20% to 30% occurring only once. The sample taken for sequencing was naive CD4+ T cells sorted from blood. The receptors originated from a female donor with breast cancer. CDR3s include the opening cysteine and the closing phenylalanine or tryptophan.

>TRBJ2-1|TRBV4-1
CASSQDDRTLYNEQFF
>TRBJ2-2|TRBV6-4
CASSPSGGNTGELFF
>TRBJ2-1|TRBV20-1
CSARDGSEGRHEQFF
>TRBJ1-5|TRBV5-5
CASSEDYRANQPQHF
>TRBJ1-5|TRBV13
CASSLQGSNQPQHF
>TRBJ1-1|TRBV4-1
CASSQDWSGTEAFF
>TRBJ2-7|TRBV18
CASSPNWGNEQYF
>TRBJ1-3|TRBV20-1
CSARKGLAGNTIYF
>TRBJ2-7|TRBV10-1
CASSEQHSDEQYF
>TRBJ2-1|TRBV5-1
CASAPVATTSYNEQFF
>TRBJ1-5|TRBV20-1
CSARVGQGGQPQHF
>TRBJ2-1|TRBV6-1
CASGRALPSYNEQFF
>TRBJ1-4|TRBV7-9
CASTPGAAINEKLFF
>TRBJ2-1|TRBV12-3/TRBV12-4
CASSLIGQDGSDEQFF
>TRBJ1-3|TRBV6-5
CASSYSTGGSGNTIYF
>TRBJ1-1|TRBV11-2
CASSFSGNTEAFF
>TRBJ2-1|TRBV30
CAWSVGAGGSYNEQSF
>TRBJ1-3|TRBV5-1
CASSLGASSGNTIYF
>TRBJ1-5|TRBV20-1
CSARGARGDYNQSQHF
>TRBJ1-1|TRBV6-5
CASNLQENTEAFF
>TRBJ2-5|TRBV7-8
CASSLGRPEETQYF
>TRBJ2-2|TRBV29-1
CSVEAGAPTGELFF
>TRBJ1-1|TRBV25-1
CASTTALNTEAFF
>TRBJ2-7|TRBV20-1
CSARGELAGVKYF
>TRBJ2-1|TRBV5-1
CASGLAGYNEQFF
>TRBJ1-1|TRBV20-1
CSASKDNTEAFF
>TRBJ1-3|TRBV6-5
CASSPRQGSSGNTIYF
>TRBJ2-3|TRBV5-1
CASSLEYTDTQYF
>TRBJ2-5|TRBV7-9
CASSPLSGSRETQYF
>TRBJ2-1|TRBV7-8
CASSPWTSGRWGGFF
>TRBJ2-3|TRBV5-4
CASSPPIGGVGDTQYF
>TRBJ2-1|TRBV20-1
CSAKTSASSYNEQFF
>TRBJ2-3|TRBV6-5
CASSYSKGLAGGVTQYF